The T cell receptor beta chain described here comes from a study of blood T cell repertoires in COVID-19. Per the original methods: Amplifying reference gene primers gave estimates of nucleated cell counts. TCRdb's table, derived via immunoSEQ multiplex PCR, lists solely in-frame clones and lacks some. V, J and clone size were drawn from that table, and D and trimming were deduced from the DNA. Among about 72,000 clones listed, less than 85% were seen once. Trimming shortened V by 3 bases and J by 6 bases, and 15 bases separated the two germline ends. The CDR3 spans 14 residues. The germline gives CDR1 SGDLS, CDR2 YYNGEE.

The chain has TRBV9 and TRBJ1-1; D might be TRBD1 (6 bases). Sequencing used peripheral blood. The clonotype comes from a man aged 55 to 70 with acute or convalescent COVID-19. The CDR3 DNA sequence: TGTGCCAGCAGCGGCCCAGGGGTTCTGGCTGAAGCTTTCTTT. Residues: CASSGPGVLAEAFF.